This record concerns one TCR beta chain sequence. The antigen remains unidentified. The data were obtained in a study of molecular identifiers for immune sequencing clone quantification. Study conclusions and caveats: Shared barcodes on identical TCR molecules could underestimate the sizes of highly expanded clones. Clones with over 20 RNA copies captured over 99% of effector molecules but under 1% of naive ones.

The use of previously described methods and listed TCR primers produced the bulk TCR libraries. From the PCR reads, TCRdb called clonotypes with MiXCR, one entry per CDR3 protein. The sample lists about 320,000 distinct CDR3 sequences, about 20% occurring once. The authors gated naive CD8 T cells as CD8+CD4-CCR7+CD45RA+ for sorting. This CDR3 is 17 amino acids long. Germline assignment: CDR1 KGHSH and CDR2 LQKENI. The V and J genes are TRBV18 and TRBJ2-3; 8 bases fit TRBD1. Near its end, the DNA agrees better with TRBJ1-5, so the J call may be wrong. Sequencing was performed on naive CD8+ T cells from blood, with Jurkat cell RNA spiked in. Subset specified: FACS-sorted CD8+CD4-CCR7+CD45RA+ naive T cells. This clonotype was obtained from a human donor in good health. Some libraries in this study had Jurkat cell RNA spiked in. The CDR3: CASSPTSIPGGTDTQHF. The CDR3 DNA reads TGTGCCAGCTCTCCGACCAGTATTCCAGGGGGCACAGATACGCAGCATTTT.